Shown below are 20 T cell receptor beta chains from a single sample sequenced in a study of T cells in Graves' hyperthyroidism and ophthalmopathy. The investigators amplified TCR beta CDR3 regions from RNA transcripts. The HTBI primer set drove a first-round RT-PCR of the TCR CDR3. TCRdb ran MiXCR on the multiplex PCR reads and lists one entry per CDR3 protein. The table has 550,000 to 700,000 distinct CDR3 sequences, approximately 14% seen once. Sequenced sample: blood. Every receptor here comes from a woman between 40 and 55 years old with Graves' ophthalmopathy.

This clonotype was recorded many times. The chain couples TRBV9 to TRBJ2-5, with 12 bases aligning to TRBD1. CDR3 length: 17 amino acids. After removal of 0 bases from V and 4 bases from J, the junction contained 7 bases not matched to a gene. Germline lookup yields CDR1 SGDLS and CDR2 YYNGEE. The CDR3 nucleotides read TGTGCCAGCAGCGTAGGAGGGACAGGGGGCTTTGGAGAGACCCAGTACTTC. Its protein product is CASSVGGTGGFGETQYF.

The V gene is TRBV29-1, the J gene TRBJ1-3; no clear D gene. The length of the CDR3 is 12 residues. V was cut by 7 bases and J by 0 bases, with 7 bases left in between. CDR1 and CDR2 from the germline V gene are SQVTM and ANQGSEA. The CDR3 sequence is CSAGGSGNTIYF. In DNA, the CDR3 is TGCAGCGCCGGTGGCTCTGGAAACACCATATATTTT.

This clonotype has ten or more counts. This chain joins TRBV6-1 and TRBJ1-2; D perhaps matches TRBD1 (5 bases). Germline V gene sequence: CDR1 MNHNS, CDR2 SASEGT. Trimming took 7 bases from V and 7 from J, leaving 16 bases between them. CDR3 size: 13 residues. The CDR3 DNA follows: TGTGCCAGCAACTTGGGGGAGGGTCGTGGCTACACCTTC. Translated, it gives CASNLGEGRGYTF.

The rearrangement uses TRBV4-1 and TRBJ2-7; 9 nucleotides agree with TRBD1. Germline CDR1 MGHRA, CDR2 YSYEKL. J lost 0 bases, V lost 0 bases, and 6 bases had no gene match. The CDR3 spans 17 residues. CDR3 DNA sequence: TGCGCCAGCAGCCAAGATTGGGGACAGGGTCCCTCCTACGAGCAGTACTTC. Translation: CASSQDWGQGPSYEQYF.

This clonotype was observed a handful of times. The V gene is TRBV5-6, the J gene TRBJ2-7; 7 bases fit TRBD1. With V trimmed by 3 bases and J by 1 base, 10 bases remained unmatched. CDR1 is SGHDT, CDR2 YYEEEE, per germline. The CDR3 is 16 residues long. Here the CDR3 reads CASSSFGDSKSYEQYF. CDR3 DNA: TGTGCCAGCAGCTCTTTCGGGGACAGCAAGTCCTACGAGCAGTACTTC.

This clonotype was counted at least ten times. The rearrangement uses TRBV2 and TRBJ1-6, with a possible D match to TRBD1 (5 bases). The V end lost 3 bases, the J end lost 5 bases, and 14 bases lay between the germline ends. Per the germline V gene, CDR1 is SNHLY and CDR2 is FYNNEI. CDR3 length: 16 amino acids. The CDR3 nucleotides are TGTGCCAGCAGTGAGTTGGGGGGGAGGAATAATTCACCCCTCCACTTT. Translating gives CASSELGGRNNSPLHF.

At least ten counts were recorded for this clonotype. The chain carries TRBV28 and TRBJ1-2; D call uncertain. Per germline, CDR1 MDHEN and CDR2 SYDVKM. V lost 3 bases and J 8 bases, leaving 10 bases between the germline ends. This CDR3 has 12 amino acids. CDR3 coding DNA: TGTGCCAGCAGTTTTCCCGGTTGGGGCTACACCTTC. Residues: CASSFPGWGYTF.

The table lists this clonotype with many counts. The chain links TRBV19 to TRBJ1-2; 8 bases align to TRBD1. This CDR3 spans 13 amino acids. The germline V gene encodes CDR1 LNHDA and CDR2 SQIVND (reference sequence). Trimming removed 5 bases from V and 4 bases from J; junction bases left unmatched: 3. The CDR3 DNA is TGTGCCAGTAGTGTGGACAGGGCCTATGGCTACACCTTC. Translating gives CASSVDRAYGYTF.

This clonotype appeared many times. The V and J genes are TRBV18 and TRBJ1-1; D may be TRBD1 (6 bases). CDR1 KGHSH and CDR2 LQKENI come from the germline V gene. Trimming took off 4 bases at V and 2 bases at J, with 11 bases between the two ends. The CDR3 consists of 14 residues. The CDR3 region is CASSRMTGNTEAFF. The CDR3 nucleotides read TGTGCCAGCTCACGTATGACAGGAAACACTGAAGCTTTCTTT.

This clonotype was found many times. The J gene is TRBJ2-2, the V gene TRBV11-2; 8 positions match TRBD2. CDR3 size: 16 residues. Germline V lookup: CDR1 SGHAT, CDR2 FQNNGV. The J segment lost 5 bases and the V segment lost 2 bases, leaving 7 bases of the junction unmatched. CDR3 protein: CASSLNGRAFTGELFF. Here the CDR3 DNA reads TGTGCCAGCAGCTTAAACGGGAGGGCCTTTACCGGGGAGCTGTTTTTT. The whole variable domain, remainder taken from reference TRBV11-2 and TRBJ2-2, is EAGVAQSPRYKIIEKRQSVAFWCNPISGHATLYWYQQILGQGPKLLIQFQNNGVVDDSQLPKDRFSAERLKGVDSTLKIQPAKLEDSAVYLCASSLNGRAFTGELFFGEGSRLTVL.

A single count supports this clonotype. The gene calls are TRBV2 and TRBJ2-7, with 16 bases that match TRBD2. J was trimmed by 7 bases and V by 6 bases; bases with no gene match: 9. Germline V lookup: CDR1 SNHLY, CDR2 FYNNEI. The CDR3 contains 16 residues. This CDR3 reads CASSLGLAGGPGEQYF. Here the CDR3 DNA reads TGTGCCAGCAGCTTGGGACTAGCGGGAGGGCCGGGGGAGCAGTACTTC. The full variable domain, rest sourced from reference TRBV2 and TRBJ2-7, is EPEVTQTPSHQVTQMGQEVILRCVPISNHLYFYWYRQILGQKVEFLVSFYNNEISEKSEIFDDQFSVERPDGSNFTLKIRSTKLEDSAMYFCASSLGLAGGPGEQYFGPGTRLTVT.

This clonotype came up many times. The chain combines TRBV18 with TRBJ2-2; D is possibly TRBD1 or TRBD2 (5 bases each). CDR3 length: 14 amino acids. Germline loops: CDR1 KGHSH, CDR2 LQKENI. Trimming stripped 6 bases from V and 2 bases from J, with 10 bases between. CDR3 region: CASSLRDNTGELFF. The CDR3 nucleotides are TGTGCCAGCTCTCTCCGGGACAACACCGGGGAGCTGTTTTTT.

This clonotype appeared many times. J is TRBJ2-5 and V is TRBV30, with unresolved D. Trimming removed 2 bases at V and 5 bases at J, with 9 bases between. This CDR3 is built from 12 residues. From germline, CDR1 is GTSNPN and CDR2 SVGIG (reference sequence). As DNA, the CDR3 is TGTGCCTGGAGTCCGCAGAGGGAGACCCAGTACTTC. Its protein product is CAWSPQRETQYF. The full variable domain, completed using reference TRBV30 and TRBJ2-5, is SQTIHQWPATLVQPVGSPLSLECTVEGTSNPNLYWYRQAAGRGLQLLFYSVGIGQISSEVPQNLSASRPQDRQFILSSKKLLLSDSGFYLCAWSPQRETQYFGPGTRLLVL.

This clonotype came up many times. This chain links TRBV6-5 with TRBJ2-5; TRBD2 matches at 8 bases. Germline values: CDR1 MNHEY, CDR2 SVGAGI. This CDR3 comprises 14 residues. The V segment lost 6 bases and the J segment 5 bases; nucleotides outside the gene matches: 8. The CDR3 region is CASSLGLAFETQYF. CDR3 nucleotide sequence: TGTGCCAGCAGCCTCGGACTAGCTTTCGAGACCCAGTACTTC.

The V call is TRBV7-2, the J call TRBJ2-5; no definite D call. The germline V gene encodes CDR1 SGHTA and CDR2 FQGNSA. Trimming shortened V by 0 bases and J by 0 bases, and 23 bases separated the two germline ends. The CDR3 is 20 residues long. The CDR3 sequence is CASSLAARSRYYQYQETQYF. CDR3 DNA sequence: TGTGCCAGCAGCTTAGCGGCCAGAAGTCGATATTACCAGTACCAAGAGACCCAGTACTTC.

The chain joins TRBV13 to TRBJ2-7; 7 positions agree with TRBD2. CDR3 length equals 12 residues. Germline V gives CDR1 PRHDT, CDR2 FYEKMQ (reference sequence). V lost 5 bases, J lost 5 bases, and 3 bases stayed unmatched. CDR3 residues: CASSMGGNEQYF. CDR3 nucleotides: TGTGCCAGCAGCATGGGAGGGAACGAGCAGTACTTC.

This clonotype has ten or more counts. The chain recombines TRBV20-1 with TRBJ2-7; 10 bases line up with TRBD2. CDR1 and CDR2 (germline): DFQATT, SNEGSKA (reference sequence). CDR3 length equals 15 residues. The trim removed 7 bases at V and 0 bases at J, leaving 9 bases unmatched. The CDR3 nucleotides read TGCAGTGGGGCACTAGCGGGGATACCCTCCTACGAGCAGTACTTC. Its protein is CSGALAGIPSYEQYF.

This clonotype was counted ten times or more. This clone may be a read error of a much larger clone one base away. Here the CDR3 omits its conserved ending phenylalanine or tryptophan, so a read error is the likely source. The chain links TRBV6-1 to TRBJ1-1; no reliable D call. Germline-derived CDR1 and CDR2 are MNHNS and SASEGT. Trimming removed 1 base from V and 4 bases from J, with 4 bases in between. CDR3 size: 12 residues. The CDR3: CASSEVGTEAFS. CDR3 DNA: TGTGCCAGCAGTGAAGTGGGCACTGAAGCTTTCTCT.

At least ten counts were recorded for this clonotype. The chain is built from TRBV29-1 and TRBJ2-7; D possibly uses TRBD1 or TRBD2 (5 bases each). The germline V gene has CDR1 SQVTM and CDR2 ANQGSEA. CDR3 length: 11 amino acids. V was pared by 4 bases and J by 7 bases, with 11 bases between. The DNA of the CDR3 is TGCAGCGTTGGTGGGACGGAGGAGCAGTACTTC. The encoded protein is CSVGGTEEQYF.

The chain's CDR3 is CASGFYTGLGNTEAFF. The CDR3 bases are TGTGCTAGTGGTTTCTATACAGGTCTCGGGAACACTGAAGCTTTCTTT. V is TRBV12-5 and J is TRBJ1-1; weak D call: TRBD1 (5 bases). Germline V gene sequence: CDR1 LGHNT, CDR2 FRNRAP. The V and J ends lost 3 bases and 1 base respectively, with 15 bases between them. CDR3 length equals 16 residues.